A single sample gave rise to the 25 T cell receptor beta chains below, sequenced in a study of beta chain features in type 1 diabetes. Expressed TCRB transcripts were sequenced because the entire RNA isolate underwent reverse transcription. TCRdb's table, derived via immunoSEQ multiplex PCR, lists solely in-frame clones and lacks some. The sample has about 250,000 clones; 13% to 15% are singletons. The specimen sequenced was naive CD4+ T cells from blood. All receptors derive from a woman between 35 and 50 years old in good health.

The J gene is TRBJ2-4, the V gene TRBV19; 7 bases match TRBD2. Losses at the gene ends were 3 bases for V and 4 bases for J; bases not matched to a gene: 6. Germline V gene lookup returns CDR1 LNHDA and CDR2 SQIVND (reference sequence). The CDR3 loop spans 15 amino acids. The CDR3 nucleotides read TGTGCCAGTAGTATGGACGGGCGGGAGAAAAACATTCAGTACTTC. The encoded protein is CASSMDGREKNIQYF.

This clone was counted a few times. This chain uses TRBV29-1 with TRBJ1-1; 9 bases agree with TRBD1. Trimming removed 6 bases from V and 5 bases from J; junction bases left unmatched: 4. The germline CDR1 and CDR2 sequences are SQVTM and ANQGSEA. This CDR3 is 12 amino acids long. This chain's CDR3 is CSVDRGGTEAFF. CDR3 DNA: TGCAGCGTAGACAGGGGGGGGACTGAAGCTTTCTTT.

This clone was detected a few times. This sequence joins TRBV5-5 and TRBJ2-3; 7 bases align to TRBD2. Germline loops: CDR1 SGHKS, CDR2 YYEKEE (reference sequence). Trimming at V came to 4 bases and at J to 2 bases, leaving 10 bases not matched to a gene. The CDR3 totals 16 residues. CDR3 in amino acids: CASSPPAGDLTDTQYF. The CDR3 region has the DNA TGTGCCAGCAGCCCGCCGGCGGGGGATCTCACAGATACGCAGTATTTT. The full variable domain, rest sourced from reference TRBV5-5 and TRBJ2-3, is DAGVTQSPTHLIKTRGQQVTLRCSPISGHKSVSWYQQVLGQGPQFIFQYYEKEERGRGNFPDRFSARQFPNYSSELNVNALLLGDSALYLCASSPPAGDLTDTQYFGPGTRLTVL.

The chain carries TRBV7-9 and TRBJ1-2, with D unclear. The CDR3 sequence is 12 residues long. V dropped 2 bases and J dropped 4 bases, with 5 bases sitting between them. Germline values: CDR1 SEHNR, CDR2 FQNEAQ (reference sequence). The CDR3 nucleotides are TGTGCCAGCAGCTTATTAGTCTATGGCTACACCTTC. Translated, it gives CASSLLVYGYTF. Together with reference TRBV7-9 and TRBJ1-2, the CDR3 gives the full variable domain: DTGVSQNPRHKITKRGQNVTFRCDPISEHNRLYWYRQTLGQGPEFLTYFQNEAQLEKSRLLSDRFSAERPKGSFSTLEIQRTEQGDSAMYLCASSLLVYGYTFGSGTRLTVV.

The chain has TRBV15 and TRBJ2-7, with 12 nucleotides matching TRBD1. The CDR3 is 16 amino acids. J was trimmed by 5 bases and V by 2 bases; bases with no gene match: 7. Germline V gene lookup returns CDR1 LNHNV and CDR2 YYDKDF (reference sequence). As DNA, the CDR3 is TGTGCCACCAGCAGAAATCCGGGACAGGGGGCACACGAGCAGTACTTC. Protein sequence: CATSRNPGQGAHEQYF.

The genes are TRBV7-7 and TRBJ2-6; a weak D match, TRBD2 (5 bases). The CDR3 is 17 amino acids. The germline V gene encodes CDR1 SSHAT and CDR2 FNYEAQ (reference sequence). V was cut by 5 bases and J by 3 bases, with 17 bases left in between. CDR3 bases: TGTGCCAGCAGCCCGGGGAACCAACTTTATGGGGCCAACGTCCTGACTTTC. Translating it yields CASSPGNQLYGANVLTF.

The J gene is TRBJ2-5, the V gene TRBV2; perhaps TRBD1 as D (6 bases). The CDR3 spans 14 residues. The germline CDR1 and CDR2 sequences are SNHLY and FYNNEI. Between the trimmed V and J ends, which lost 3 bases and 1 base, there was a span of 9 bases. The CDR3 region has the DNA TGTGCCAGCAGTGAGACAGGTCTCCAAGAGACCCAGTACTTC. Its protein product is CASSETGLQETQYF. The full variable domain, completed using reference TRBV2 and TRBJ2-5, is EPEVTQTPSHQVTQMGQEVILRCVPISNHLYFYWYRQILGQKVEFLVSFYNNEISEKSEIFDDQFSVERPDGSNFTLKIRSTKLEDSAMYFCASSETGLQETQYFGPGTRLLVL.

The CDR3 DNA reads as TGTGCCAGCAGCAGCGGTTTTGAGCAAGCTTTCTTT. Encoded protein: CASSSGFEQAFF. The rearrangement links TRBV7-9 to TRBJ1-1; D gene ambiguous. This CDR3 spans 12 amino acids. The V and J ends lost 5 bases and 9 bases respectively, with 13 bases between them. The germline V gene has CDR1 SEHNR and CDR2 FQNEAQ (reference sequence).

This clone has at least ten counts. V is TRBV4-3 and J is TRBJ2-1, with 7 bases aligning to TRBD2. The V gene end was trimmed by 1 base and the J gene end by 7 bases; junction bases not matched to a gene: 10. This CDR3 contains 16 residues. Germline values: CDR1 LGHNA, CDR2 YSLEER. Here the CDR3 DNA reads TGCGCCAGCAGCCAAGTCGGGGCCTCCGGGGGGAATGAGCAGTTCTTC. Its protein product is CASSQVGASGGNEQFF.

There are a few counts of this clone. This chain joins TRBV2 and TRBJ1-5; a weak D match, TRBD1 (6 bases). This CDR3 spans 13 amino acids. V was clipped by 4 bases and J by 6 bases, with 10 bases between them. Germline CDR1 and CDR2: SNHLY and FYNNEI. CDR3 in DNA: TGTGCCAGCAGTGTACAGGGATCTCAGCCCCAGCATTTT. Its translation is CASSVQGSQPQHF.

This clone has only a few counts. The chain is built from TRBV11-2 and TRBJ1-6; D might be TRBD1 (5 bases). Germline V gives CDR1 SGHAT, CDR2 FQNNGV. This CDR3 is built from 16 residues. V was cut by 0 bases and J by 8 bases, with 14 bases left in between. The CDR3 DNA follows: TGTGCCAGCAGCTTAGAGGCCGGGACTCCGGATTCACCCCTCCACTTT. This translates into CASSLEAGTPDSPLHF.

The V call is TRBV4-2, the J call TRBJ1-1, with 8 bases aligning to TRBD1. This CDR3 has 14 amino acids. Trimming cost V 4 bases and J 1 base; bases outside gene matches: 2. Germline CDR1 LGHNA, CDR2 YNFKEQ. DNA for the CDR3: TGTGCCAGCAGCCGCGGGACAGGGAACACTGAAGCTTTCTTT. Protein sequence: CASSRGTGNTEAFF.

The chain employs TRBV5-6 and TRBJ2-6, with 11 bases aligning to TRBD2. CDR3 length equals 18 residues. Germline V gene sequence: CDR1 SGHDT, CDR2 YYEEEE. The V segment lost 1 base and the J segment 0 bases; nucleotides outside the gene matches: 3. DNA of the CDR3: TGTGCCAGCAGCTTGAAGGGACTAGCGGCCTCTGGGGCCAACGTCCTGACTTTC. This sequence encodes CASSLKGLAASGANVLTF.

This clone was seen only a few times. J is TRBJ2-5 and V is TRBV7-6, with D tentatively TRBD1 (5 bases). The CDR3 runs 14 residues. Germline CDR1 SGHVS, CDR2 FNYEAQ. V was trimmed by 5 bases and J by 1 base, leaving 11 bases between them. CDR3 DNA sequence: TGTGCCAGCAGCCGCGACAGAGTCCAAGAGACCCAGTACTTC. Its translation: CASSRDRVQETQYF.

This rearrangement joins TRBV4-1 to TRBJ2-5, with 9 bases aligning to TRBD2. The CDR3 length is 16 residues. V trimming: 4 bases; J trimming: 4 bases; junction bases outside the gene matches: 10. The V gene's germline CDR1 is MGHRA and CDR2 YSYEKL. The CDR3 protein is CASSLRGGARGETQYF. The CDR3 DNA sequence: TGCGCCAGCAGCCTCCGCGGGGGGGCCCGGGGAGAGACCCAGTACTTC.

This clone was counted a few times. The rearrangement links TRBV6-5 to TRBJ2-4; 7 nucleotides match TRBD1. The germline V gene has CDR1 MNHEY and CDR2 SVGAGI. This CDR3 spans 16 amino acids. V lost 4 bases to trimming and J lost 1 base; unmatched junction nucleotides: 7. The CDR3 DNA sequence: TGTGCCAGCAGTTTAAACAGGGGTTCGGCCAAAAACATTCAGTACTTC. Residues: CASSLNRGSAKNIQYF.

V gene TRBV5-4 combines with J gene TRBJ2-7; tentative D call: TRBD1 (6 bases). Germline lookup yields CDR1 SGHNT and CDR2 YYREEE (reference sequence). V was pared by 4 bases and J by 3 bases, with 17 bases between. The length of the CDR3 is 15 residues. In DNA form, the CDR3 reads TGTGCCAGCAGCACCGTCAGGGGTCCGGGCTACGAGCAGTACTTC. It encodes CASSTVRGPGYEQYF.

This clone was seen only a few times. DNA of the CDR3: TGTGCCAGCAGCTTAGCGCGGGCGGCGCGGGAGACCCAGTACTTC. This codes for CASSLARAARETQYF. J is TRBJ2-5 and V is TRBV7-2; a weak D match, TRBD2 (5 bases). V lost 0 bases, J lost 5 bases, and 13 bases lay in between. Germline values: CDR1 SGHTA, CDR2 FQGNSA. The CDR3 is 15 residues long.

The chain has TRBV6-5 and TRBJ1-5; D uncertain. Trimming left V 0 bases short and J 6 bases short, with 9 bases between. CDR3 length: 14 amino acids. Germline V gives CDR1 MNHEY, CDR2 SVGAGI. The CDR3 spells CASSYSPRGQPQHF. For the CDR3, the DNA is TGTGCCAGCAGTTACTCCCCCCGGGGTCAGCCCCAGCATTTT.

This chain links TRBV5-4 with TRBJ2-2; 10 nucleotides agree with TRBD1. This CDR3 is 16 amino acids long. Germline values: CDR1 SGHNT, CDR2 YYREEE (reference sequence). V shed 4 bases and J 5 bases; nucleotides not matched to a gene: 8. The DNA of the CDR3 is TGTGCCAGCAGCCTACGGGACAGGGGTCCAACCGGGGAGCTGTTTTTT. It codes for CASSLRDRGPTGELFF.

The V gene is TRBV9, the J gene TRBJ2-6, with unresolved D. This CDR3 is 16 amino acids long. V lost 3 bases to trimming and J lost 0 bases, with 10 bases between them. The germline V gene has CDR1 SGDLS and CDR2 YYNGEE. The CDR3: CASSASMGSGANVLTF. CDR3 nucleotides: TGTGCCAGCAGCGCTAGTATGGGCTCTGGGGCCAACGTCCTGACTTTC.

A few counts support this clone. The chain combines TRBV18 with TRBJ2-5, with D tentatively TRBD2 (5 bases). TRBJ2-7 explains the end of the DNA better; the J call may be wrong. The length of the CDR3 is 12 residues. Germline loops: CDR1 KGHSH, CDR2 LQKENI. DNA for the CDR3: TGTGCCAGCTCATCGAGGGAAAGCGAGCAGTACTTC. Protein sequence: CASSSRESEQYF.

This clone was detected a few times. The CDR3 bases are TGTGCCAGCAGGGCAGGTAGTAGCTATGGCTACACCTTC. The encoded protein is CASRAGSSYGYTF. The chain employs TRBV6-5 and TRBJ1-2, with D uncertain. The CDR3 runs to 13 residues. Looked up from germline, CDR1 is MNHEY and CDR2 is SVGAGI. V lost 6 bases and J 4 bases, leaving 12 bases between the germline ends.

The rearrangement uses TRBV18 and TRBJ1-2, with 7 bases matching TRBD1. V gave up 5 bases and J gave up 4 bases; unmatched junction bases: 4. This CDR3 comprises 13 residues. Germline-derived CDR1 and CDR2 are KGHSH and LQKENI. This chain's CDR3 is CASSEQGSYGYTF. The DNA of the CDR3 is TGTGCCAGCTCAGAACAGGGGTCCTATGGCTACACCTTC.

This clone was counted a few times. The rearrangement joins TRBV5-1 to TRBJ2-2; tentative D call: TRBD2 (5 bases). The V gene's germline CDR1 is SGHRS and CDR2 YFSETQ. The CDR3 covers 15 residues. V was trimmed by 5 bases and J by 1 base, leaving 12 bases between them. CDR3 DNA sequence: TGCGCCAGCAGGATGAGGGTAGGGAACACCGGGGAGCTGTTTTTT. This sequence encodes CASRMRVGNTGELFF.